One sample yielded the 4 T cell receptor beta chains listed below, sequenced in a study of tumor-infiltrating lymphocytes in primary liver carcinoma. Germline DNA was also extracted, with blood RNA taken from unsorted whole blood. Making TCR beta cDNA involved around 510 ng total RNA and a constant-region primer. TCR beta libraries came from three nested multiplex PCR rounds using slightly modified ARM-PCR. For approximately 10 cycles apiece, the opening two PCR rounds ran with TRBV1-TRBV30 forward primers and a C-beta reverse primer. TCRdb passed the multiplex PCR reads through MiXCR, listing each CDR3 protein once. In the table there are about 180,000 distinct CDR3 sequences, about 55% of which are singletons. The sequenced sample consisted of peripheral blood. Receptors were obtained from a man aged 40-49 years with primary liver carcinoma and hepatitis B virus infection.

This clonotype has just one count. An end of the junction does not agree with germline; a read error may underlie this. The V gene is TRBV11-2, the J gene TRBJ2-5, with 9 nucleotides matching TRBD1. The length of the CDR3 is 15 residues. Germline V gene sequence: CDR1 SGHAT, CDR2 FQNNGV. The CDR3 reads CAGSLVGQGGVTQYF. CDR3 DNA: TGTGCCGGCAGCTTAGTGGGACAGGGTGGCGTGACCCAGTACTTC.

Notes on this clonotype: This could be a read error, since a much larger clone is one nucleotide away. This chain links TRBV29-1 with TRBJ1-1, with D perhaps matching TRBD1 (5 bases). CDR3 length: 10 residues. The germline V gene has CDR1 SQVTM and CDR2 ANQGSEA. V dropped 7 bases and J dropped 8 bases, with 11 bases sitting between them. CDR3 bases: TGCAGCGCCTGGACACCCGAAGCTTTCTTT. Its protein product is CSAWTPEAFF.

In its sample, this clonotype was seen once. One base away lies a much larger clone, so this may be a sequencing read error. V and J are TRBV11-1 and TRBJ2-7; tentatively, D is TRBD1 (6 bases). The CDR3 totals 17 residues. The germline CDR1 and CDR2 sequences are SGHAT and FQDESV (reference sequence). V lost 0 bases, J lost 1 base, and 16 bases lay in between. This chain's CDR3 is CASSLARQGSLSYEQYF. The CDR3 DNA is TGTGCCAGCAGCTTAGCGCGGCAGGGGTCGTTATCCTACGAGCAGTACTTC.

To note about this clonotype: A much larger clone differs by one base, so this may be a read error. The chain links TRBV29-1 to TRBJ1-2; 7 bases are shared with TRBD1. Germline-derived CDR1 and CDR2 are SQVTM and ANQGSEA. V lost 4 bases and J lost 7; bases outside the gene matches: 6. The CDR3 sequence is 12 residues long. CDR3 in DNA: TGCAGCGTTGGCGGGACAGAGCCTGGCTACACCTTC. This gives the protein CSVGGTEPGYTF.